The source of this TCR beta chain is a study of T cells in Graves' hyperthyroidism and ophthalmopathy. Amplification targeted TCR beta CDR3 regions from RNA transcripts. A set of HTBI primers served as the primers for a first-round RT-PCR of the TCR CDR3. TCRdb ran MiXCR on the multiplex PCR reads and lists one entry per CDR3 protein. The sample comprises fewer than 350,000 distinct CDR3 sequences, about 13% of which are singletons, and 7% to 9% rests with the top ten. Exclusions: uncontrolled infection, other autoimmune disease, pregnancy, lactation. There are many counts of this clonotype. Sequenced material: blood. The source of this sequence is a woman in her 40s with Graves' hyperthyroidism.

The CDR3 region is CAWRGSGDTQYF. The CDR3 nucleotides are TGTGCCTGGAGGGGGAGCGGAGATACGCAGTATTTT. V is TRBV30 and J is TRBJ2-3, with a possible D match to TRBD2 (5 bases). Trimming took 3 bases from V and 5 from J, leaving 9 bases between them. The germline V gene has CDR1 GTSNPN and CDR2 SVGIG (reference sequence). This CDR3 has 12 amino acids. The whole variable domain, filled in from reference TRBV30 and TRBJ2-3, reads SQTIHQWPATLVQPVGSPLSLECTVEGTSNPNLYWYRQAAGRGLQLLFYSVGIGQISSEVPQNLSASRPQDRQFILSSKKLLLSDSGFYLCAWRGSGDTQYFGPGTRLTVL.